A selection of T cell receptor beta chains follows, all from one sample in a study of T-cell reconstitution after alpha-beta-depleted transplantation in children. TCRdb fed the PCR reads into MiXCR, producing one record per CDR3 protein. The sample lists approximately 420,000 distinct CDR3 sequences, under 13% occurring once. The sample in question was PBMCs from the stem cell graft donor, obtained from the stem cell graft. These receptors were obtained from a human donor who donated a stem cell graft to a child with acute myeloid leukemia. CDR3s include the opening cysteine and the closing phenylalanine or tryptophan. Fields, in order: clone size, D gene, J gene, V gene, CDR3 protein, CDR3 DNA. The D gene is left open where the match is weak. The listing skips clone size in some rows; elsewhere it reads once, few, many or a size class.

>few|TRBD1|TRBJ2-5|TRBV5-6
CASSLVVRQGARETQYF
TGTGCCAGCAGCTTAGTTGTGCGCCAGGGGGCCCGCGAGACCCAGTACTTC
>many|NA|TRBJ2-1|TRBV7-9
CASSLAGSDEQFF
TGTGCCAGCAGCTTAGCGGGATCGGACGAGCAGTTCTTC
>many|TRBD2|TRBJ2-2|TRBV12-3/TRBV12-4
CASSLYSGGFGELFF
TGTGCCAGCAGTTTATATAGCGGGGGGTTCGGGGAGCTGTTTTTT
>NA|NA|TRBJ2-1|TRBV10-1
CASSESRGTYNEQFF
TGCGCCAGCAGTGAGTCTAGGGGAACCTACAATGAGCAGTTCTTC
>many|NA|TRBJ1-1|TRBV7-7
CASSPLGGGTEAFF
TGTGCTAGCAGCCCCTTGGGGGGGGGCACTGAAGCTTTCTTT
>NA|TRBD1|TRBJ2-6|TRBV5-1
CASSFTGGPGNVLTF
TGCGCCAGCAGCTTCACAGGGGGTCCGGGCAACGTCCTGACTTTC
>few|TRBD2|TRBJ2-1|TRBV20-1
CSARGTSGNEVNEQFF
TGCAGTGCTAGAGGGACTAGCGGGAATGAGGTCAATGAGCAGTTCTTC
>NA|NA|TRBJ1-2|TRBV27
CASSLSRGQGYTF
TGTGCCAGCAGTTTATCGAGAGGGCAAGGCTACACCTTC
>NA|NA|TRBJ2-2|TRBV25-1
CASSAPYTQGWDTGELFF
TGTGCCAGCAGCGCGCCCTACACCCAGGGGTGGGACACCGGGGAGCTGTTTTTT
>many|NA|TRBJ1-4|TRBV6-2/TRBV6-3
CASAVGQRGEKLFF
TGTGCCAGCGCGGTCGGCCAACGAGGTGAAAAACTGTTTTTT
>NA|TRBD2|TRBJ2-1|TRBV10-3
CAIRGGRESNEQFF
TGTGCCATCAGGGGTGGGAGGGAGAGCAATGAGCAGTTCTTC